Reported below is one TCR beta chain. Its antigen is unknown. Qualities for individual bases were not recorded, and no much larger clone is one base off. Library method: the immunoSEQ multiplex PCR assay. For the multiplex PCR, a mixture combining 60 forward primers for TCR Vbeta segments and 13 reverse primers for TCR Jbeta segments was used. The CDR3 region of rearranged TCR beta genes was amplified from genomic DNA with a multiplex PCR assay. On the Illumina HiSeq System, the amplified TCR beta libraries were sequenced as 87-base-pair reads. On the authors' methods: A later analysis tallied tens of millions of unique TCR beta chains across the 666 repertoires, and roughly 11 million of those chains were shared by two or more donors. Raw reads were error-corrected and collapsed into unique sequences with a nearest-neighbor algorithm that merged closely related sequences to remove PCR and sequencing errors. CDR3 sequences were aligned to IMGT reference sequences to assign V, D and J gene segments. For a sequence to be retained, a match of at least six nucleotides was required to both a V gene segment and a J gene segment. Rearrangements were classified as productive when the CDR3 lacked stop codons and remained in frame with V and J, and all other rearrangements were classified as non-productive. CDR3 was defined by IMGT convention, running from the second conserved V-encoded cysteine to the conserved J-encoded phenylalanine. The earlier analysis of about 610 of the donors excluded any sequence lacking an unambiguous match to a single V gene segment. An earlier analysis of a few hundred of the donors classified V segments as functional when productive rearrangements were above 56.7% and as segregating when the standard deviation between donors was above 5%. To diagnose cytomegalovirus status from the catalog of TCR beta chain sequences, a statistical classification framework was built. In a later analysis, V and J genes were assigned by comparing TCR nucleotide sequences against IMGT/GENE-DB human TR gene sequences. The TCRdist pipeline was used in a later analysis to assign CDR3 sequences and most-parsimonious VDJ recombination scenarios. A later analysis defined each TCR beta chain by its CDR3 amino acid sequence plus V-gene family, and excluded reads lacking a unique V-gene family. In a later analysis, approximately 590 highly shared, low-generation-probability nucleotide sequences were removed to address suspected cross-contamination and a sequencing artifact. In a later analysis, a clonal expansion index for each public chain was calculated from normalized within-repertoire ranks of inferred template counts. A later analysis computed generation probabilities with a VDJ recombination model fitted to out-of-frame rearrangements, and checked the results against IGoR. A later analysis scored TCR-TCR, TCR-HLA and TCR-CMV co-occurrence with hypergeometric tests, applying a repertoire-size bias correction to TCR pairs. A later analysis estimated false discovery rates by permuting HLA or CMV assignments 20 times. In a later analysis, co-occurring TCRs were grouped with DBSCAN, and TCRdist sequence similarity was added when clustering was performed within HLA-allele-positive subsets. For co-occurrence clustering, repertoires with fewer than 30,000 or more than 120,000 public chains were excluded, along with roughly 5 repertoires with anomalous nucleotide sharing. TCRdb carries this immuneACCESS record with in-frame sequences only. Its versions omit some clonotypes, under half of them owing to an unresolved V gene in the studies checked, with the rest unexplained. The V and J calls and the clone size are those of that table, but D and trimming were determined from the DNA. Within this sample are over 200,000 clones, with around four fifths of them counted one time only. Of the sample, 3% to 4.5% falls within the top ten clones.

The cohort comprised several hundred healthy bone marrow donors. All cohort members were sampled while nominally healthy, although unrecorded immune exposures were likely present. The donor was CMV seronegative and was included in the group of a few hundred seronegative cohort members. A peripheral blood sample was collected from each donor, and TCR beta sequencing was performed on peripheral blood mononuclear cells. Genomic DNA extraction from the blood cell samples was performed with the Qiagen DNeasy Blood Extraction Kit. The data were obtained in a study of cytomegalovirus exposure and HLA in healthy donors (dated by TCRdb to 2015 to 2018). In the study overall: An earlier analysis of roughly 630 of the donors reported approximately 290 Gb of sequence data and around 110 million unique TCR beta sequences from 150 million to 200 million T cells. An earlier analysis of some 600 of the donors applied high-throughput TCR beta sequencing to assess whether each TCR beta V gene segment acted as functional or pseudogenic. Every repertoire in the discovery cohort had been generated on one and the same sequencing platform. To study patterns of TCR occurrence, a later analysis re-analyzed previously published TCR beta repertoires from 600 to 750 donors and added high-resolution HLA genotyping. The study was designed to test whether signatures of past pathogen exposure could be identified by cataloging public T cell receptors. Typing coverage differed by locus: A, B, C, DRB1 and DQB1 were typed in about 620-630 donors, DQA1 in about 560, DPA1 in around 600, and DPB1 in 472. The study combined high-throughput TCR immunosequencing, statistical association of individual TCRs with disease status, and machine learning to predict cytomegalovirus infection status. On average, around 240,000 unique TCR beta nucleotide sequences were sequenced per donor among fewer than 500 genotyped donors of the cohort, with about 19% of those sequences being non-productive. Around 320 gigabases of sequencing data and some 85 million unique TCR sequences were included in an early release covering several hundred HLA-typed donors. HLA typing covered class I and class II loci at four-digit resolution. The study used immunosequencing to profile the T cell repertoires of approximately 690 subjects and linked those repertoires to cytomegalovirus serostatus. Roughly 5 DR-DQ haplotypes were handled as single units for association and clustering because linkage in the cohort was strong. A later genetic analysis took genome-wide SNP genotypes for 398 of the 666 donors and used that subset as a discovery cohort. Along with the roughly 700-subject first cohort, a separate validation cohort of over a hundred different subjects was used. In the later analysis, no new phenotypic data were used to find candidate immune exposures; instead, reliance was placed on TCR beta sequences and their occurrence across donors. Donor age, sex, ethnicity and CMV serostatus were compiled together with the repertoire data. Of the roughly 400 genotyped donors, about 80% fell in the genetic ancestry cluster associated with self-reported Caucasian donors.

Study-level results and caveats: An association between a missense DCLRE1C variant and V-gene and J-gene trimming of TCR beta chains was found in a later genetic analysis and replicated in an independent cohort. In a later analysis, HLA-associated TCR beta chains were found to be more clonally expanded and to have lower generation probabilities than equally common non-associated chains. Specific HLA alleles were associated with around 18,000 TCR beta sequences at a false discovery rate of 0.05 in a later analysis. In a later analysis, several top co-occurrence clusters were reported to appear linked to parvovirus B19, influenza, CMV and Epstein-Barr virus. A later genetic analysis reported fewer N-insertions in productive TCRs among donors in an Asian-associated ancestry cluster than the roughly 720-donor mean. A further reported finding was that TCR beta sequences accurately predicted the HLA-A and HLA-B alleles for most subjects in the first cohort. The study gave a list of under 200 TCR beta chains associated with cytomegalovirus. The sequencing pipeline was judged likely to have produced a cluster of highly shared sequence variants as a technical artifact. In a later analysis, TCR association rates were found to vary across HLA loci, with the most associated TCRs seen for DRB1 alleles and the fewest for HLA-C alleles. In vitro tests confirmed that a few of the cytomegalovirus-associated TCR beta chains recognize cytomegalovirus antigens. Most CMV-associated TCR beta chains appeared to be HLA-restricted in a later analysis, and the HLA associations seemed to be driven largely by CMV exposure. Sequencing depth was assumed to be roughly uniform across donors in the presence/absence analyses, though that assumption may not hold. When HLA alleles, especially DR and DQ, strongly co-occurred, TCR associations were difficult to assign to individual alleles. For the cohort, immune exposure information was limited to CMV serostatus. Broadly in line with IMGT annotations, most TCR beta V segments showed up in productive rearrangements about 87% or about 30% of the time in an earlier analysis of around 550 of the donors. Because counts were too low, roughly 17 rarely observed V segments, including chromosome 9 orphons, were left out of the earlier analysis of over 550 of the donors. The authors suggested that the approach could potentially be extended to other disease states and immunological phenotypes. Only TCR beta chains were sequenced in this cohort, and the absence of alpha or paired-chain data limited detectable features. Because some donors lacked HLA typing at each locus, the association tests relied only on the typed subset. In both the original and validation cohorts, the classifier was reported to diagnose cytomegalovirus status with high specificity and sensitivity. While some public TCRs were present in many individuals, most TCR sequences turned up only very rarely across donors. Correlated functional status among segregating V segments might be attributable to linkage disequilibrium, but an unknown experimental factor could not be ruled out.

The sequence was collected from a male donor in good health and CMV-seronegative. The specimen sequenced was PBMCs.

The CDR3 reads as follows: CASSVTRSSSYEQYF. At the DNA level, the sequence is TGTGCCAGTAGTGTAACTAGATCCAGCTCCTACGAGCAGTACTTC. This receptor chain uses TRBV19 and TRBJ2-7, with a weak D call of TRBD2 (5 bases match). CDR1 LNHDA and CDR2 SQIVND were looked up in the germline V gene (reference sequence). The V end loses 5 bases and the J end loses 0 bases, and a stretch of 14 bases separates them. CDR3 length: 15 amino acids, cysteine to phenylalanine. Solely the CDR3 DNA is kept, with 45 bases framed from the first base. With all but the CDR3 taken from the reference TRBV19 and TRBJ2-7 genes, the full variable domain is: DGGITQSPKYLFRKEGQNVTLSCEQNLNHDAMYWYRQDPGQGLRLIYYSQIVNDFQKGDIAEGYSVSREKKESFPLTVTSAQKNPTAFYLCASSVTRSSSYEQYFGPGTRLTVT.